Following are 14 T cell receptor beta chains from one sample sequenced in a study of OX40 agonist ivuxolimab in advanced cancers. The assay was immunoSEQ multiplex PCR, and TCRdb's table has in-frame clones only and misses some. Of 70,000 to 90,000 clones detected, over 70% appear once; the ten largest clones hold about 5%. Sequences were derived from CD4+ or CD8+ T cells sorted from blood, sampled in a trial of the OX40 agonist ivuxolimab. The receptors originated from an adult with an advanced solid tumor such as melanoma, head and neck, liver or kidney cancer.

The chain has TRBV18 and TRBJ2-1; 9 bases line up with TRBD2. The J segment lost 7 bases and the V segment lost 3 bases, leaving 10 bases of the junction unmatched. Germline values: CDR1 KGHSH, CDR2 LQKENI. The CDR3 has 16 residues. In DNA form, the CDR3 reads TGTGCCAGCTCACCCTTTTTCGAGCGGGGGGATAATGAGCAGTTCTTC. Translation: CASSPFFERGDNEQFF.

The chain recombines TRBV5-1 with TRBJ2-5; TRBD1 or TRBD2 may be the D gene (5 bases each). CDR1 is SGHRS and CDR2 is YFSETQ in the germline V gene. The ends were cut back, 4 bases at V and 4 bases at J, with 17 bases in the middle. CDR3 length equals 15 residues. Written as DNA, the CDR3 is TGCGCCAGCAGCCAAAACCGGGACCAAGGAGAGACCCAGTACTTC. Translation: CASSQNRDQGETQYF.

The V gene is TRBV29-1, the J gene TRBJ2-3; 10 nucleotides align to TRBD2. CDR1 is SQVTM, CDR2 ANQGSEA, per germline. Losses at the gene ends were 3 bases for V and 0 bases for J; bases not matched to a gene: 9. The CDR3 contains 17 residues. The CDR3 DNA follows: TGCAGCGTTGATGGGCTAGCGGGAGCCATTAGCACAGATACGCAGTATTTT. Encoded protein: CSVDGLAGAISTDTQYF.

This clone was observed a few times. The V gene is TRBV7-8, the J gene TRBJ2-5, with 7 bases aligning to TRBD1. Losses at the gene ends were 2 bases for V and 2 bases for J; bases not matched to a gene: 5. The length of the CDR3 is 15 residues. Germline CDR1 and CDR2: SGHVS and FQNEAQ. The CDR3 spells CASSLLNRGQETQYF. The DNA for the CDR3 is TGTGCCAGCAGCTTACTAAACAGGGGTCAAGAGACCCAGTACTTC.

The rearrangement joins TRBV2 to TRBJ2-4, with TRBD1 matching over 7 bases. Germline assignment: CDR1 SNHLY and CDR2 FYNNEI. The CDR3 extends over 13 amino acids. After removal of 7 bases from V and 9 bases from J, the junction contained 9 bases not matched to a gene. The CDR3 region is CASTKSDRFIQYF. CDR3 sequence (DNA): TGTGCCAGCACCAAATCGGACAGGTTCATTCAGTACTTC.

V and J are TRBV10-3 and TRBJ2-2; 9 bases fit TRBD2. CDR1 is ENHRY and CDR2 is SYGVKD in the germline V gene. The junction had 2 bases not matched to a gene; V was cut back by 3 bases and J by 0 bases. CDR3 size: 16 residues. As DNA, the CDR3 is TGTGCCATCAGTGAACTAGCGGGTACGAACACCGGGGAGCTGTTTTTT. Protein product: CAISELAGTNTGELFF.

The V and J genes are TRBV6-1 and TRBJ1-2; tentative D call: TRBD1 (5 bases). This CDR3 is 13 amino acids long. With 5 bases removed from V and 6 bases from J, the gap between germline ends came to 13 bases. Germline assignment: CDR1 MNHNS and CDR2 SASEGT. The CDR3 protein is CASSQAGHHGYTF. CDR3 DNA: TGTGCCAGCAGTCAGGCAGGGCACCATGGCTACACCTTC.

The chain couples TRBV11-3 to TRBJ2-3; unclear D gene. V was shortened by 1 base and J by 1 base, with 12 bases between the two germline ends. Germline CDR1 is SGHNT and CDR2 is YENEEA. This CDR3 has 16 residues. The CDR3 DNA follows: TGTGCCAGCAGCTTAGTTCCTGGTTTGGGCACAGATACGCAGTATTTT. Its translation is CASSLVPGLGTDTQYF. Full variable domain (rest looked up from reference TRBV11-3 and TRBJ2-3): EAGVVQSPRYKIIEKKQPVAFWCNPISGHNTLYWYLQNLGQGPELLIRYENEEAVDDSQLPKDRFSAERLKGVDSTLKIQPAELGDSAVYLCASSLVPGLGTDTQYFGPGTRLTVL.

The V gene is TRBV14, the J gene TRBJ2-1; the D gene is possibly TRBD1 (6 bases). Per the germline V gene, CDR1 is SGHDN and CDR2 is FVKESK. Trimming removed 4 bases at V and 4 bases at J, with 8 bases between. The CDR3 is 13 residues long. The CDR3 nucleotides are TGTGCCAGCAGCCCAGGGGTATACAATGAGCAGTTCTTC. This translates into CASSPGVYNEQFF.

The chain couples TRBV7-8 to TRBJ2-5, with D hard to call. The DNA end favors TRBJ2-7, so the J call may be wrong. CDR3 length equals 16 residues. From germline, CDR1 is SGHVS and CDR2 FQNEAQ. The CDR3 DNA reads as TGTGCCAGCACCCGTCGGTCACAGCCGGTTTCCTACGAGCAGTACTTC. It yields the protein CASTRRSQPVSYEQYF.

This chain joins TRBV29-1 and TRBJ1-1; no clear D. The CDR3 sequence is 10 residues long. The ends were cut back, 7 bases at V and 2 bases at J, with 5 bases in the middle. Germline V gene lookup returns CDR1 SQVTM and CDR2 ANQGSEA. CDR3 DNA: TGCAGCGCGGCCAACACTGAAGCTTTCTTT. This gives the protein CSAANTEAFF.

This clone showed up just once. The chain joins TRBV10-1 to TRBJ1-1, with 7 positions matching TRBD1. The CDR3 is 13 residues long. J gave up 5 bases and V 4 bases, and 4 bases lay outside the gene matches. Germline V lookup: CDR1 WNHNN, CDR2 SYGVQD (reference sequence). CDR3 loop: CASSVNRGTEAFF. As DNA, the CDR3 is TGCGCCAGCAGTGTCAACAGGGGAACTGAAGCTTTCTTT.

The chain links TRBV7-2 to TRBJ1-1; no clear D gene. CDR1 and CDR2 (germline): SGHTA, FQGNSA. V dropped 1 base and J dropped 2 bases, with 11 bases sitting between them. This CDR3 comprises 15 residues. The CDR3 nucleotides are TGTGCCAGCAGCTTAGTGCCGGGTATAAACACTGAAGCTTTCTTT. Protein product: CASSLVPGINTEAFF.

The rearrangement links TRBV6-1 to TRBJ1-1; 9 bases fit TRBD1. This CDR3 has 14 residues. Germline lookup yields CDR1 MNHNS and CDR2 SASEGT. V lost 5 bases and J lost 5; bases outside the gene matches: 6. The CDR3 loop reads CASSFGQGRTEAFF. CDR3 nucleotide sequence: TGTGCCAGCAGTTTTGGACAGGGGAGGACTGAAGCTTTCTTT.